The 25 T cell receptor beta chains given below trace back to one sample, sequenced in a study of T-cell memory formation after mild COVID-19. TCRdb passed the 5' RACE reads through MiXCR, listing each CDR3 protein once. In the table there are 200,000 to 250,000 distinct CDR3 sequences, around a tenth of which are singletons. Sample: PBMCs or a T cell subset sorted from them (not recorded which). Every receptor here comes from a man in his late teens or twenties who had mild COVID-19 (a few samples of this study predate the infection). Cell type and time point are not known.

This clonotype was seen a few times. The chain couples TRBV29-1 to TRBJ2-1; TRBD1 aligns across 8 bases. The CDR3 loop spans 14 amino acids. Trimming cost V 7 bases and J 5 bases; bases outside gene matches: 10. From germline, CDR1 is SQVTM and CDR2 ANQGSEA. CDR3 nucleotides: TGCAGCGCCCGCGGGGCAGGGGGCAACAATGAGCAGTTCTTC. Encoded protein: CSARGAGGNNEQFF.

The chain carries TRBV12-3 or TRBV12-4 and TRBJ2-3; D not certain. The CDR3 length is 16 residues. V was pared by 3 bases and J by 3 bases, with 16 bases between. CDR3 in amino acids: CASSLGHRVLTDTQYF. The CDR3 bases are TGTGCCAGCAGTTTGGGCCACAGAGTGTTGACAGATACGCAGTATTTT.

The gene calls are TRBV12-3 or TRBV12-4 and TRBJ2-3; a weak D match, TRBD2 (7 bases). Trimming cost V 3 bases and J 5 bases, with 21 bases left between them. This CDR3 is built from 17 residues. The CDR3: CASSFWGGGGFEDTQYF. The CDR3 DNA reads TGTGCCAGCAGTTTTTGGGGCGGGGGCGGATTTGAAGATACGCAGTATTTT.

This clonotype occurred many times. The chain has TRBV12-3 or TRBV12-4 and TRBJ1-3; unclear D gene. Between the trimmed V and J ends, which lost 2 bases and 1 base, there was a span of 6 bases. The length of the CDR3 is 14 residues. CDR3 DNA sequence: TGTGCCAGCAGTTTAAGACAATCTGGAAACACCATATATTTT. This encodes CASSLRQSGNTIYF.

This clonotype turned up a few times. CDR3 amino acids: CASSVESNSPLHF. The CDR3 DNA sequence: TGTGCCAGCAGCGTAGAGTCGAATTCACCCCTCCACTTT. The V and J genes are TRBV9 and TRBJ1-6, with D unclear. This CDR3 has 13 amino acids. From germline, CDR1 is SGDLS and CDR2 YYNGEE. V lost 0 bases and J 7 bases, leaving 5 bases between the germline ends. The variable domain in full, with the rest retrieved from reference TRBV9 and TRBJ1-6, is DSGVTQTPKHLITATGQRVTLRCSPRSGDLSVYWYQQSLDQGLQFLIQYYNGEERAKGNILERFSAQQFPDLHSELNLSSLELGDSALYFCASSVESNSPLHFGNGTRLTVT.

V gene TRBV7-9 combines with J gene TRBJ1-1; TRBD1 agrees at 9 bases. The length of the CDR3 is 16 residues. With 2 bases clipped from V and 3 bases from J, the junction kept 7 bases outside the gene matches. Germline CDR1 SEHNR, CDR2 FQNEAQ (reference sequence). The CDR3 reads CASSLIWTGDYTEAFF. CDR3 bases: TGTGCCAGCAGCTTAATTTGGACAGGGGATTACACTGAAGCTTTCTTT.

This clonotype was observed many times. Here the CDR3 reads CASGREAFF. The CDR3 DNA sequence: TGTGCCAGCGGAAGGGAAGCTTTCTTT. The rearrangement uses TRBV12-3 or TRBV12-4 and TRBJ1-1; D call uncertain. V lost 8 bases and J 8 bases, leaving 6 bases between the germline ends. This CDR3 has 9 amino acids.

The V and J genes are TRBV12-3 or TRBV12-4 and TRBJ2-3; D gene ambiguous. This CDR3 spans 15 amino acids. Trimming took 4 bases from V and 3 from J, leaving 14 bases between them. CDR3 in DNA: TGTGCCAGCAGTTATAACTGGGGTGGAACAGATACGCAGTATTTT. Amino acids: CASSYNWGGTDTQYF.

Only a few counts were recorded for this clonotype. The rearrangement uses TRBV6-6 and TRBJ2-2; D is uncertain. CDR3 length: 14 amino acids. Per germline, CDR1 MNHNY and CDR2 SVGAGI (reference sequence). V was clipped by 2 bases and J by 0 bases, with 4 bases between them. The CDR3 DNA reads TGTGCCAGCAGTTACAATACGAACACCGGGGAGCTGTTTTTT. Protein sequence: CASSYNTNTGELFF.

The sample holds a few counts of this clonotype. This chain uses TRBV7-9 with TRBJ2-6; D perhaps matches TRBD1 (6 bases). This CDR3 has 15 amino acids. V lost 5 bases, J lost 7 bases, and 15 bases lay in between. CDR1 is SEHNR, CDR2 FQNEAQ, per germline (reference sequence). The CDR3 is CASSPSRTAANVLTF. The CDR3 DNA reads TGTGCCAGCAGCCCCTCACGGACAGCCGCCAACGTCCTGACTTTC.

This sequence joins TRBV5-4 and TRBJ2-3; D is possibly TRBD1 (5 bases). In germline, CDR1 is SGHNT, CDR2 YYREEE (reference sequence). V lost 4 bases, J lost 2 bases, and 11 bases lay in between. The CDR3 loop spans 14 amino acids. CDR3 loop: CASSPDRFTDTQYF. The CDR3 DNA reads TGTGCCAGCAGCCCCGACAGATTCACAGATACGCAGTATTTT.

This clonotype was counted between two and nine times. The CDR3 here is CASSQDIKQPQHF. The CDR3 nucleotides are TGTGCCAGCAGCCAAGATATAAAGCAGCCCCAGCATTTT. V gene TRBV4-2 combines with J gene TRBJ1-5; the D is unclear. The V end lost 0 bases, the J end lost 7 bases, and 7 bases lay between the germline ends. The CDR3 covers 13 residues. Looked up from germline, CDR1 is LGHNA and CDR2 is YNFKEQ.

This rearrangement joins TRBV7-3 to TRBJ2-2, with TRBD1 identical over 8 bases. Germline CDR1 is SGHTA and CDR2 is FQGTGA. The CDR3 consists of 15 residues. Trimming removed 2 bases from V and 7 bases from J; junction bases left unmatched: 6. The CDR3 DNA reads as TGTGCCAGCAGCTTACGACAGGGGCTTAGCGGGGAGCTGTTTTTT. Its translation is CASSLRQGLSGELFF. The whole variable domain, remainder taken from reference TRBV7-3 and TRBJ2-2, is GAGVSQTPSNKVTEKGKYVELRCDPISGHTALYWYRQSLGQGPEFLIYFQGTGAADDSGLPNDRFFAVRPEGSVSTLKIQRTERGDSAVYLCASSLRQGLSGELFFGEGSRLTVL.

The rearrangement links TRBV28 to TRBJ2-5; D possibly corresponds to TRBD1 (5 bases). Germline-derived CDR1 and CDR2 are MDHEN and SYDVKM. V was trimmed by 7 bases and J by 0 bases, leaving 12 bases between them. The CDR3 covers 14 residues. This CDR3 is CASTATEYQETQYF. The CDR3 region has the DNA TGTGCCAGCACCGCGACAGAATACCAAGAGACCCAGTACTTC.

The sample holds a few counts of this clonotype. The gene calls are TRBV20-1 and TRBJ1-1; maybe TRBD1 (5 bases). Trimming cost V 0 bases and J 5 bases, with 28 bases left between them. The CDR3 has 19 amino acids. Germline CDR1 DFQATT, CDR2 SNEGSKA (reference sequence). The DNA of the CDR3 is TGCAGTGCTAGAGATTACCGTCCGATATTCAGAGGGGCTCGGACTGAAGCTTTCTTT. Its protein product is CSARDYRPIFRGARTEAFF.

Ten or more counts support this clonotype. V is TRBV7-2 and J is TRBJ2-7; either TRBD1 or TRBD2 may supply D (5 bases each). With 4 bases removed from V and 6 bases from J, the gap between germline ends came to 16 bases. CDR3 size: 14 residues. CDR1 and CDR2 (germline): SGHTA, FQGNSA. Here the CDR3 DNA reads TGTGCCAGCAGCTCGCACCCTATTGGGGGCGAGCAGTACTTC. This codes for CASSSHPIGGEQYF. Filled out from reference TRBV7-2 and TRBJ2-7, the complete variable domain reads GAGVSQSPSNKVTEKGKDVELRCDPISGHTALYWYRQSLGQGLEFLIYFQGNSAPDKSGLPSDRFSAERTGGSVSTLTIQRTQQEDSAVYLCASSSHPIGGEQYFGPGTRLTVT.

The chain is built from TRBV4-1 and TRBJ2-4, with 8 bases aligning to TRBD2. The CDR3 runs to 18 residues. V lost 3 bases to trimming and J lost 4 bases; unmatched junction nucleotides: 14. Germline V lookup: CDR1 MGHRA, CDR2 YSYEKL. Written as DNA, the CDR3 is TGCGCCAGCAGCCAGCGGATTCCGGGGGGGCGTGGTAAAAACATTCAGTACTTC. Encoded protein: CASSQRIPGGRGKNIQYF.

The chain carries TRBV5-1 and TRBJ2-7, with 8 nucleotides matching TRBD1. This CDR3 comprises 14 residues. Germline V gives CDR1 SGHRS, CDR2 YFSETQ. With V trimmed by 4 bases and J by 2 bases, 5 bases remained unmatched. CDR3 sequence reads: CASSATGDAYEQYF. CDR3 nucleotide sequence: TGCGCCAGCAGCGCGACAGGGGATGCCTACGAGCAGTACTTC.

The genes are TRBV27 and TRBJ1-2; D remains unclear. Germline V CDR1 and CDR2: MNHEY, SMNVEV (reference sequence). This CDR3 is 13 amino acids long. Trimming shortened V by 2 bases and J by 5 bases, and 9 bases separated the two germline ends. The CDR3 DNA sequence: TGTGCCAGCAGTTTAATGTTGGGGTATGGCTACACCTTC. This codes for CASSLMLGYGYTF.

There are a few counts of this clonotype. V is TRBV7-9 and J is TRBJ1-2; D unresolved. Between the trimmed V and J ends, which lost 7 bases and 0 bases, there was a span of 15 bases. From germline, CDR1 is SEHNR and CDR2 FQNEAQ (reference sequence). CDR3 length: 15 amino acids. The DNA of the CDR3 is TGTGCCAGCATTCTTCAGGCGGGGACTAACTATGGCTACACCTTC. Its protein product is CASILQAGTNYGYTF.

This clonotype has a count of ten or more. This chain joins TRBV9 and TRBJ1-4; 7 positions match TRBD1. After removal of 0 bases from V and 5 bases from J, the junction contained 4 bases not matched to a gene. Germline CDR1 reads SGDLS; CDR2 reads YYNGEE. This CDR3 spans 15 amino acids. CDR3 nucleotide sequence: TGTGCCAGCAGCGTAGATGGGACAGTCAATGAAAAACTGTTTTTT. Translated: CASSVDGTVNEKLFF. The whole variable domain, filled in from reference TRBV9 and TRBJ1-4, reads DSGVTQTPKHLITATGQRVTLRCSPRSGDLSVYWYQQSLDQGLQFLIQYYNGEERAKGNILERFSAQQFPDLHSELNLSSLELGDSALYFCASSVDGTVNEKLFFGSGTQLSVL.

This clonotype was observed a handful of times. This chain uses TRBV7-6 with TRBJ1-1; D is undetermined. The germline V gene encodes CDR1 SGHVS and CDR2 FNYEAQ. This CDR3 contains 11 residues. The V end lost 6 bases, the J end lost 8 bases, and 10 bases lay between the germline ends. Here the CDR3 reads CASRGSAEAFF. The CDR3 region has the DNA TGTGCCAGCAGAGGATCGGCGGAAGCTTTCTTT.

This clonotype showed up many times. The CDR3 region is CASARRGAKETQYF. The CDR3 DNA reads as TGTGCCAGCGCCCGGCGGGGGGCGAAAGAGACCCAGTACTTC. The chain links TRBV6-2 or TRBV6-3 to TRBJ2-5, with 8 bases matching TRBD2. Germline CDR1 is MNHEY and CDR2 is SVGEGT. J gave up 3 bases and V 8 bases, and 8 bases lay outside the gene matches. This CDR3 is 14 amino acids long.

The chain carries TRBV20-1 and TRBJ1-4; D is perhaps TRBD1 (5 bases). Trimming took 0 bases from V and 3 from J, leaving 11 bases between them. This CDR3 contains 15 residues. Germline lookup yields CDR1 DFQATT and CDR2 SNEGSKA (reference sequence). In DNA, the CDR3 is TGCAGTGCTAGAGATGGGGGAAACGCTAATGAAAAACTGTTTTTT. Translation gives CSARDGGNANEKLFF.

The chain joins TRBV13 to TRBJ2-1; possibly TRBD1 for D (7 bases). The CDR3 runs to 13 residues. The V and J ends lost 8 bases and 6 bases respectively, with 14 bases between them. Germline CDR1 is PRHDT and CDR2 is FYEKMQ (reference sequence). CDR3 residues: CASRGQGGNEQFF. The CDR3 region has the DNA TGTGCCAGCCGAGGCCAGGGGGGCAATGAGCAGTTCTTC.